These 26 T cell receptor beta chains came from one sample sequenced in a study of blood T cell repertoires in COVID-19. Measured with immunoSEQ multiplex PCR; TCRdb has only the in-frame clones, and not every one. Among around 280,000 clones listed, roughly 87% were seen once. The specimen was PBMCs or T cells enriched from blood (not recorded which). The receptors derive from a woman between 35 and 50 years old who had recovered from COVID-19.

The chain joins TRBV9 to TRBJ1-4; 7 nucleotides match TRBD1. Per germline, CDR1 SGDLS and CDR2 YYNGEE. Losses at the gene ends were 4 bases for V and 0 bases for J; bases not matched to a gene: 12. This CDR3 is 18 amino acids long. In DNA, the CDR3 is TGTGCCAGCAGCCCGCACCACAGGGGATATGCAACTAATGAAAAACTGTTTTTT. Translating gives CASSPHHRGYATNEKLFF. Together with reference TRBV9 and TRBJ1-4, the CDR3 gives the full variable domain: DSGVTQTPKHLITATGQRVTLRCSPRSGDLSVYWYQQSLDQGLQFLIQYYNGEERAKGNILERFSAQQFPDLHSELNLSSLELGDSALYFCASSPHHRGYATNEKLFFGSGTQLSVL.

The rearrangement links TRBV5-6 to TRBJ1-6, with 11 bases lining up with TRBD1. The CDR3 spans 17 residues. The ends lost 1 base at V and 5 bases at J; junction bases unmatched: 5. Germline CDR1 SGHDT, CDR2 YYEEEE. The chain's CDR3 is CASSLLPGQGDNSPLHF. CDR3 nucleotide sequence: TGTGCCAGCAGCTTGCTACCGGGACAGGGGGATAATTCACCCCTCCACTTT.

V is TRBV11-3 and J is TRBJ2-1, with TRBD1 identical over 7 bases. Germline CDR1 is SGHNT and CDR2 is YENEEA. Losses at the gene ends were 4 bases for V and 10 bases for J; bases not matched to a gene: 7. The CDR3 is 13 amino acids. The CDR3 bases are TGTGCCAGCAGCTCAACAGGGGTTGGCGAGCAGTTCTTC. Its protein product is CASSSTGVGEQFF.

The chain links TRBV7-9 to TRBJ2-3; D call uncertain. Trimming cost V 5 bases and J 5 bases, with 11 bases left between them. CDR3 size: 13 residues. Germline CDR1 SEHNR, CDR2 FQNEAQ (reference sequence). The CDR3: CASSIGQQDTQYF. Written as DNA, the CDR3 is TGTGCCAGCAGCATTGGGCAACAAGATACGCAGTATTTT. The full variable domain, with the rest looked up from reference TRBV7-9 and TRBJ2-3, is DTGVSQNPRHKITKRGQNVTFRCDPISEHNRLYWYRQTLGQGPEFLTYFQNEAQLEKSRLLSDRFSAERPKGSFSTLEIQRTEQGDSAMYLCASSIGQQDTQYFGPGTRLTVL.

The J gene is TRBJ1-6, the V gene TRBV10-3; weak D call: TRBD1 (5 bases). Germline V gives CDR1 ENHRY, CDR2 SYGVKD. V was shortened by 6 bases and J by 7 bases, with 16 bases between the two germline ends. The CDR3 runs to 15 residues. The CDR3 loop is CAISGGPIGNSPLHF. The CDR3 bases are TGTGCCATCAGCGGGGGTCCTATTGGGAATTCACCCCTCCACTTT.

This clone showed up just a few times. The rearrangement uses TRBV10-3 and TRBJ2-3; 11 bases fit TRBD2. The CDR3 consists of 16 residues. J was trimmed by 8 bases and V by 10 bases; bases with no gene match: 17. Germline V CDR1 and CDR2: ENHRY, SYGVKD. Written as DNA, the CDR3 is TGTGCCACACCGGCATCTAGCGGGAGGCCCGTAGGTACGCAGTATTTT. It encodes CATPASSGRPVGTQYF.

The chain links TRBV30 to TRBJ2-1, with 9 positions matching TRBD2. This CDR3 comprises 14 residues. V dropped 1 base and J dropped 10; count of bases not matched to a gene: 8. Germline loops: CDR1 GTSNPN, CDR2 SVGIG (reference sequence). CDR3 DNA sequence: TGTGCCTGGAGTGAGGGTAGCGGGAGTTGGGAGCAGTTCTTC. Translation gives CAWSEGSGSWEQFF.

This clone came up once. CDR3 residues: CASTPTATINQPQHF. As DNA, the CDR3 is TGTGCCAGTACCCCGACAGCAACAATCAATCAGCCCCAGCATTTT. V usage is TRBV19 and J usage is TRBJ1-5; maybe TRBD1 (5 bases). V dropped 7 bases and J dropped 3 bases, with 16 bases sitting between them. Germline V gene sequence: CDR1 LNHDA, CDR2 SQIVND (reference sequence). The CDR3 extends over 15 amino acids.

The chain links TRBV19 to TRBJ1-5; 7 bases align to TRBD1. V lost 5 bases to trimming and J lost 0 bases; unmatched junction nucleotides: 4. This CDR3 is built from 15 residues. Per the germline V gene, CDR1 is LNHDA and CDR2 is SQIVND (reference sequence). The CDR3 loop is CASSFRDSSNQPQHF. The CDR3 DNA reads TGTGCCAGTAGTTTTCGGGACAGTAGCAATCAGCCCCAGCATTTT.

The rearrangement links TRBV11-2 to TRBJ2-7; 12 bases are shared with TRBD1. In germline, CDR1 is SGHAT, CDR2 FQNNGV. The V gene end was trimmed by 1 base and the J gene end by 5 bases; junction bases not matched to a gene: 6. The CDR3 extends over 16 amino acids. In nucleotides, the CDR3 is TGTGCCAGCAGCTTAGTTCCCGGGACAGGGGGCAACGAGCAGTACTTC. Translated, it gives CASSLVPGTGGNEQYF. Complete variable domain (other parts from reference TRBV11-2 and TRBJ2-7): EAGVAQSPRYKIIEKRQSVAFWCNPISGHATLYWYQQILGQGPKLLIQFQNNGVVDDSQLPKDRFSAERLKGVDSTLKIQPAKLEDSAVYLCASSLVPGTGGNEQYFGPGTRLTVT.

The CDR3 loop reads CASSPTRPGQGNYGYTF. In DNA, the CDR3 is TGTGCCAGCAGCCCCACCCGCCCGGGACAGGGGAACTATGGCTACACCTTC. The chain has TRBV7-3 and TRBJ1-2, with 10 bases matching TRBD1. The CDR3 totals 17 residues. V shed 5 bases and J 2 bases; nucleotides not matched to a gene: 11. The V gene's germline CDR1 is SGHTA and CDR2 FQGTGA.

The sample holds one count of this clone. The V gene is TRBV30, the J gene TRBJ2-7, with 10 bases identical to TRBD2. J was trimmed by 6 bases and V by 3 bases; bases with no gene match: 14. Germline values: CDR1 GTSNPN, CDR2 SVGIG (reference sequence). The CDR3 consists of 16 residues. The CDR3 bases are TGTGCCTGGAGGAGCGGGAGGGCCCGTATCGGGGGCGAGCAGTACTTC. It translates to CAWRSGRARIGGEQYF.

The chain links TRBV20-1 to TRBJ1-2; TRBD1 agrees at 9 bases. The CDR3 is made up of 11 amino acids. The V gene's germline CDR1 is DFQATT and CDR2 SNEGSKA (reference sequence). V shed 5 bases and J 9 bases; nucleotides not matched to a gene: 4. The DNA of the CDR3 is TGCAGTGCTGGACAGGGGCAGAGCTACACCTTC. It encodes CSAGQGQSYTF.

This chain links TRBV7-2 with TRBJ2-7; 7 bases fit TRBD1. V dropped 2 bases and J dropped 5; count of bases not matched to a gene: 9. This CDR3 comprises 15 residues. Germline V gives CDR1 SGHTA, CDR2 FQGNSA. The CDR3 DNA is TGTGCCAGCAGCTTAAACGTCCACAGGGGCAACGAGCAGTACTTC. Translating it yields CASSLNVHRGNEQYF.

This chain links TRBV2 with TRBJ2-7; no definite D call. Trimming pared 6 bases from V and 0 bases from J, leaving 12 bases between. Per germline, CDR1 SNHLY and CDR2 FYNNEI. The CDR3 is 14 amino acids. The CDR3 sequence is CASRRDSSSYEQYF. As DNA, the CDR3 is TGTGCCAGCAGAAGAGACTCGAGCTCCTACGAGCAGTACTTC.

The table lists this clone with a few counts. The V and J genes are TRBV9 and TRBJ1-6, with D possibly TRBD1 on 5 matching bases. Germline lookup yields CDR1 SGDLS and CDR2 YYNGEE. The CDR3 has 17 amino acids. Trimming left V 0 bases short and J 7 bases short, with 17 bases between. CDR3 protein: CASSVGPDQGLNSPLHF. Written as DNA, the CDR3 is TGTGCCAGCAGCGTAGGCCCTGACCAGGGTTTGAATTCACCCCTCCACTTT.

The chain links TRBV7-9 to TRBJ1-2; no reliable D call. Deletions cut 1 base from V and 0 bases from J, with 12 bases between. Looked up from germline, CDR1 is SEHNR and CDR2 is FQNEAQ (reference sequence). The CDR3 is 16 amino acids. The CDR3 here is CASSLGAVAANYGYTF. The CDR3 nucleotides read TGTGCCAGCAGCTTAGGCGCCGTTGCGGCTAACTATGGCTACACCTTC.

The V call is TRBV28, the J call TRBJ2-1; 7 bases are shared with TRBD2. Losses at the gene ends were 5 bases for V and 4 bases for J; bases not matched to a gene: 8. This CDR3 spans 15 amino acids. CDR1 MDHEN and CDR2 SYDVKM come from the germline V gene. CDR3 in DNA: TGTGCCAGCAGTAAGGCCAGCGGGATTTACAATGAGCAGTTCTTC. Translation: CASSKASGIYNEQFF.

CDR3 nucleotides: TGCGCCAGCAGCCAAGACAGGGGCCAAGGTGAGACCCAGTACTTC. Translation: CASSQDRGQGETQYF. The chain has TRBV4-3 and TRBJ2-5; possibly TRBD1 for D (6 bases). From germline, CDR1 is LGHNA and CDR2 YSLEER. The V and J ends lost 0 bases and 5 bases respectively, with 13 bases between them. The CDR3 is 15 residues long.

The chain is built from TRBV5-1 and TRBJ2-1; TRBD2 matches 9 bases. From germline, CDR1 is SGHRS and CDR2 YFSETQ. The CDR3 consists of 16 residues. Trimming took 1 base from V and 5 from J; bases not matched to a gene: 7. The CDR3: CASSLLTSGGDNEQFF. CDR3 DNA: TGCGCCAGCAGCTTGCTGACTAGCGGAGGCGACAATGAGCAGTTCTTC.

This chain links TRBV29-1 with TRBJ1-2; 10 positions match TRBD1. The CDR3 is made up of 16 amino acids. V was clipped by 1 base and J by 2 bases; unmatched bases: 7. CDR1 and CDR2 (germline): SQVTM, ANQGSEA. The CDR3 DNA reads TGCAGCGTTGAAGGGGACAGGGGAATTAAGAACTATGGCTACACCTTC. As protein: CSVEGDRGIKNYGYTF.

The chain combines TRBV10-2 with TRBJ2-7, with TRBD2 matching over 7 bases. CDR1 WSHSY and CDR2 SAAADI come from the germline V gene. The ends lost 3 bases at V and 4 bases at J; junction bases unmatched: 6. The CDR3 totals 14 residues. CDR3 protein: CASSEVAGEYEQYF. In DNA, the CDR3 is TGCGCCAGCAGTGAAGTGGCGGGAGAGTACGAGCAGTACTTC.

The J gene is TRBJ2-7, the V gene TRBV6-5, with 12 bases aligning to TRBD2. The CDR3 loop spans 14 amino acids. V lost 10 bases to trimming and J lost 5 bases; unmatched junction nucleotides: 9. CDR1 and CDR2 (germline): MNHEY, SVGAGI. CDR3: CATFTSGRRDEQYF. The CDR3, as DNA: TGTGCCACATTTACTAGCGGGAGGCGGGACGAGCAGTACTTC.

The chain is built from TRBV3-1 (or the pseudogene TRBV3-2) and TRBJ2-7; D remains ambiguous. V was cut by 3 bases and J by 9 bases, with 12 bases left in between. The CDR3 has 12 residues. The germline V gene encodes CDR1 LGHDT and CDR2 YNNKEL (reference sequence). CDR3 coding DNA: TGTGCCAGCAGCCACAGAGACACAGTGCAGTACTTC. Translation: CASSHRDTVQYF.

The V call is TRBV18, the J call TRBJ1-3, with TRBD1 identical over 8 bases. CDR3 length: 17 amino acids. V was clipped by 0 bases and J by 2 bases; unmatched bases: 6. Germline V gene sequence: CDR1 KGHSH, CDR2 LQKENI. The CDR3 sequence: CASSPPEQGAAGNTIYF. CDR3 DNA sequence: TGTGCCAGCTCACCACCGGAGCAGGGGGCGGCTGGAAACACCATATATTTT.

V and J are TRBV7-3 and TRBJ2-2, with D perhaps TRBD2 (6 bases). Germline CDR1 reads SGHTA; CDR2 reads FQGTGA. Trimming cost V 7 bases and J 8 bases, with 17 bases left between them. The CDR3 runs 14 residues. The CDR3 reads CASTASGWAGELFF. In nucleotides, the CDR3 is TGTGCCAGCACTGCGAGCGGGTGGGCAGGGGAGCTGTTTTTT.